Sequencing of this T cell receptor (beta chain) was carried out in a study of T cells in localized non-small cell lung cancer. Assay used: immunoSEQ multiplex PCR; TCRdb lists only in-frame clones, some missing. The table has about 40,000 clones, around 87% seen once. CDR3 length equals 11 residues. Looked up from germline, CDR1 is DFQATT and CDR2 is SNEGSKA (reference sequence). V lost 5 bases and J lost 14, with 18 bases in between. This sequence joins TRBV20-1 and TRBJ1-1; the D gene is possibly TRBD1 (6 bases). The clonotype originates from a man aged 18 to 49 with stage I lung adenocarcinoma. The sequencing used peripheral blood, collected before any cancer treatment. The CDR3 sequence is CSAALGQWLFF. As DNA, the CDR3 is TGCAGTGCTGCCCTCGGACAGTGGTTATTCTTT.